These T cell receptor beta chains were read from a single sample in a study of cytomegalovirus exposure and HLA in healthy donors. The protocol was immunoSEQ multiplex PCR, while the TCRdb copy is restricted to in-frame clones and leaves out a portion. Of 130,000 to 150,000 clones in the sample, about 82% were seen once. Specimen: PBMCs. The receptors were sampled from a man aged 30 to 45 in good health and CMV-seronegative. Both conserved end residues are part of each CDR3. Each record gives: J gene, V gene, CDR3 protein.

TRBJ2-2	TRBV2	CASRAGGWELFF
TRBJ1-5	TRBV19	CASKLQGLSNQPQHF
TRBJ2-3	TRBV5-1	CASSLLAGADTQYF
TRBJ2-5	TRBV2	CASTERLDGTQYF
TRBJ1-2	TRBV7-3	CASSLRQQSPNYGYTF
TRBJ2-7	TRBV29-1	CSVEDVSGSPPYEQYF
TRBJ1-1	TRBV6-5	CASSPPRILNTEAFF
TRBJ2-5	TRBV6-5	CASSYSTDQETQYF
TRBJ2-3	TRBV2	CASSESADTQYF
TRBJ2-1	TRBV5-4	CASSKGAGGVSYNEQFF